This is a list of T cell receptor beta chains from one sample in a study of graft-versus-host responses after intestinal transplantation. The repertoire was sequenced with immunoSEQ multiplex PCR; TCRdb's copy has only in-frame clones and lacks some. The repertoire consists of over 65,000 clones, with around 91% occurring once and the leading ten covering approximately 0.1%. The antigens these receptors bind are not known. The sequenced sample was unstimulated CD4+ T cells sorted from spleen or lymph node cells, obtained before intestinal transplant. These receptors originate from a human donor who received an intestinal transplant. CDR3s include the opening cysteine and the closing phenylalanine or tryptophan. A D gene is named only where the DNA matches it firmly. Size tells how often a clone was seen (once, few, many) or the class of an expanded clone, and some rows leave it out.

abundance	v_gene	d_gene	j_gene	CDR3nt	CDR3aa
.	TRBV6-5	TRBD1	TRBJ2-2	TGTGCCAGCAGTTACTCCGAGGGGGCGGTGGAGCTGTTTTTT	CASSYSEGAVELFF
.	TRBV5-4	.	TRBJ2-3	TGTGCCAGCAGCTTGGGGGGGGTAGGACCAGATACGCAGTATTTT	CASSLGGVGPDTQYF
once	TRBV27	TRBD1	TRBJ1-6	TGTGCCAGCAGTTTAGGAACAGGGGGCGATTCACCCCTCCACTTT	CASSLGTGGDSPLHF
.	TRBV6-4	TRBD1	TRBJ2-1	TGTGCCAGCGCCCGGGGACAGGGGGCGCGGGAGCAGTTCTTC	CASARGQGAREQFF
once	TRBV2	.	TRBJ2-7	TGTGCCAGCAGTAACAACAGGGCTACCTACGAGCAGTACTTC	CASSNNRATYEQYF
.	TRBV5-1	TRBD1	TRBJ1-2	TGCGCCAGCAGCTTGGAGGGTTTTGCGGGGACAGGTTATGGCTACACCTTC	CASSLEGFAGTGYGYTF
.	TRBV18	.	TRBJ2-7	TGTGCCAGCTCACCACAACCGACAGTCTCCTACGAGCAGTACTTC	CASSPQPTVSYEQYF
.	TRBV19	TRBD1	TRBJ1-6	TGTGCCAGTAGTATAGTGGCAGGGGGCTACTCACCCCTCCACTTT	CASSIVAGGYSPLHF
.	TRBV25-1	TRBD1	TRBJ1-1	TGTGCCAGCAGTCCGGGACAGTCCCAGGCGGAAGCTTTCTTT	CASSPGQSQAEAFF
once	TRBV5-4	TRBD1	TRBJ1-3	TGTGCCAGCAGCTTCGGTGGGGACAGCGTATATTTT	CASSFGGDSVYF
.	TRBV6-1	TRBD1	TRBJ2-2	TGTGCCAGCAGGCAGGGGGCGCAGACCGGGGAGCTGTTTTTT	CASRQGAQTGELFF
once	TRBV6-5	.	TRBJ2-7	TGTGCCAGCAGATCCGACTCTTACGAGCAGTACTTC	CASRSDSYEQYF
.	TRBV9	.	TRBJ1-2	TGTGCCAGCAGCGTAGGTCAGGGCTATGGCTACACCTTC	CASSVGQGYGYTF
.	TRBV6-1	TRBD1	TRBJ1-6	TGTGCCAGGGAGGACAGGGGTAATTCACCCCTCCACTTT	CAREDRGNSPLHF
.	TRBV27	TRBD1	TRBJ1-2	TGTGCCAGCAGTAGGGACAGGGGGACCTATGGCTACACCTTC	CASSRDRGTYGYTF
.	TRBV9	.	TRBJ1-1	TGTGCCAGCAGCGTAGCAGGGGACACTGAAGCTTTCTTT	CASSVAGDTEAFF
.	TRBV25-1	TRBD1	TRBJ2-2	TGTGCCAGCAGAAAATCCGGGACAGGGGTACACGGGGAGCTGTTTTTT	CASRKSGTGVHGELFF
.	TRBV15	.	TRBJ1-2	TGTGCCACCAGCAGAGACCTAGCTCGAGACTATGGCTACACCTTC	CATSRDLARDYGYTF
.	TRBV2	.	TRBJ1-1	TGTGCCAGCAGACCCGGGATGAACACTGAAGCTTTCTTT	CASRPGMNTEAFF
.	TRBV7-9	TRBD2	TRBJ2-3	TGTGCCAGCAGCTTAGCCGGGACTAGAACAGATACGCAGTATTTT	CASSLAGTRTDTQYF
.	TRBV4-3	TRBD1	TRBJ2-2	TGCGCCAGCAGCCAAGCAAGGACAGGTAGAAATACCGGGGAGCTGTTTTTT	CASSQARTGRNTGELFF
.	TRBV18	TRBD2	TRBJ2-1	TGTGCCAGCTCACCTAGCGGGGTCTCCTACAATGAGCAGTTCTTC	CASSPSGVSYNEQFF
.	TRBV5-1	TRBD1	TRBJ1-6	TGCGCCAGCAGCCTGGGGACAGGTAGTCAATCACCCCTCCACTTT	CASSLGTGSQSPLHF
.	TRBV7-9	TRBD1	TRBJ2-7	TGTGCCAGCAGTCCCGGGACAGGGGGTTTGATTTTACCCTACGAGCAGTACTTC	CASSPGTGGLILPYEQYF
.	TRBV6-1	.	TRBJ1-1	TGTGCCAGCAGTGAAGATATTACAGGCGCGGCTTTCTTT	CASSEDITGAAFF
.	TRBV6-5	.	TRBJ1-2	TGTGCCAGCAGTTACCCCGGGGGGGGCTACACCTTC	CASSYPGGGYTF
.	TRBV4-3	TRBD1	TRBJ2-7	TGCGCCAGCAGCCAATCCACCCCGGGACAGGGGGTTGGCGAGCAGTACTTC	CASSQSTPGQGVGEQYF
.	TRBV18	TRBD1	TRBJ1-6	TGTGCCAGCTCACCAAGGCGCCAGGGGGATTCACCCCTCCACTTT	CASSPRRQGDSPLHF
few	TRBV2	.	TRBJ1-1	TGTGCCAGCCGTATCCTGGGAGGGACTGAAGCTTTCTTT	CASRILGGTEAFF
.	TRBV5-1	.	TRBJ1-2	TGCGCCAGCAGCTTGAACAGCAGGGTGGAGGGCTACACCTTC	CASSLNSRVEGYTF
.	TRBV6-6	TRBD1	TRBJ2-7	TGTGCCAGCAGTTTCGAACAGGGGCAGGACGAGCAGTACTTC	CASSFEQGQDEQYF
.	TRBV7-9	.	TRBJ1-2	TGTGCCAGCGGTCTGGGAACAGGGAGCGGCTACACCTTC	CASGLGTGSGYTF
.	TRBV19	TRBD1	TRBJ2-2	TGTGCCACGAACCCGACAGGGGCACTCACCGGGGAGCTGTTTTTT	CATNPTGALTGELFF
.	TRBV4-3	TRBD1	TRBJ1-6	TGCGCCAGCAGCCAAGGACAGGGGAATTCACCCCTCCACTTT	CASSQGQGNSPLHF
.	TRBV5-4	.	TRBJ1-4	TGTGCCAGCAGCCCGGGCGGGACTGCGCAAAATGAAAAACTGTTTTTT	CASSPGGTAQNEKLFF
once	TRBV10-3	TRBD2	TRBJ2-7	TGTGCCATCAAGGGACTAGCGGGAGGCGAGCAGTACTTC	CAIKGLAGGEQYF
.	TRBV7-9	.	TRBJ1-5	TGTGCCAGCAGCTTAGGACATCGTCGGCCCCAGCATTTT	CASSLGHRRPQHF
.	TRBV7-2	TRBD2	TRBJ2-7	TGTGCCAGCAGCCCCCATTTACCTAGCGGGGGGGCCCGCTACGAGCAGTACTTC	CASSPHLPSGGARYEQYF
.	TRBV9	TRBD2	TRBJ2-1	TGTGCCAGCAGCGTACCCCGACTAGCGGGGGCCTACAATGAGCAGTTCTTC	CASSVPRLAGAYNEQFF
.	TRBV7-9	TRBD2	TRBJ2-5	TGTGCCAGCAGCCGGGGGGGGAACCAAGAGACCCAGTACTTC	CASSRGGNQETQYF
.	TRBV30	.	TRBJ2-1	TGTGCCTGGACAGGGGACCGGCGGGATGAGCAGTTCTTC	CAWTGDRRDEQFF
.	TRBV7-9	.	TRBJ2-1	TGTGCCAGCAGCTTAGGGTGGCAGTATCGAAATGAGCAGTTCTTC	CASSLGWQYRNEQFF